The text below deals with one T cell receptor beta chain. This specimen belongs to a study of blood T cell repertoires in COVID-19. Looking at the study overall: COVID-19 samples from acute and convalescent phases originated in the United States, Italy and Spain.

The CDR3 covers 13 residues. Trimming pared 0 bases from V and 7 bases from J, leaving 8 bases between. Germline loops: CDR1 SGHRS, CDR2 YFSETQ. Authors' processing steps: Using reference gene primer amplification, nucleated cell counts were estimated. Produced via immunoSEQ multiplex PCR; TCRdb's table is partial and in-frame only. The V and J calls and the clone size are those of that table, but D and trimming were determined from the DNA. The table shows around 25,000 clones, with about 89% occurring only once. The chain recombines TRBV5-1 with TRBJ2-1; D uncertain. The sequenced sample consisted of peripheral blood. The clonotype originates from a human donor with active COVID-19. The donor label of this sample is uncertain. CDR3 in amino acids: CASSLAAGNEQFF. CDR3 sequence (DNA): TGCGCCAGCAGCTTGGCCGCCGGGAATGAGCAGTTCTTC. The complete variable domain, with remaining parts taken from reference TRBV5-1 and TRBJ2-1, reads KAGVTQTPRYLIKTRGQQVTLSCSPISGHRSVSWYQQTPGQGLQFLFEYFSETQRNKGNFPGRFSGRQFSNSRSEMNVSTLELGDSALYLCASSLAAGNEQFFGPGTRLTVL.